These 5 T cell receptor beta chains were all obtained from the same sample, sequenced in a study of blood T cell repertoires in COVID-19. Measured with immunoSEQ multiplex PCR; TCRdb has only the in-frame clones, and not every one. The sample includes about 190,000 clones, around nine tenths of them seen just once. The sample was peripheral blood. The origin of the receptors is a middle-aged man with acute or convalescent COVID-19.

This sequence joins TRBV6-2 or TRBV6-3 and TRBJ2-7, with TRBD2 matching 10 bases. The CDR3 runs to 14 residues. CDR1 is MNHEY and CDR2 is SVGEGT in the germline V gene. The J segment lost 4 bases and the V segment lost 4 bases, leaving 4 bases of the junction unmatched. The CDR3 bases are TGTGCCAGCAGTTCGACTAGCGGGTTGTACGAGCAGTACTTC. Translated, it gives CASSSTSGLYEQYF.

The CDR3: CASSPSSNYGYTF. CDR3 coding DNA: TGTGCCAGCAGCCCCTCCTCTAACTATGGCTACACCTTC. The chain carries TRBV5-6 and TRBJ1-2; no clear D gene. V shed 4 bases and J shed 0 bases, with 7 bases lying between them. Germline CDR1 reads SGHDT; CDR2 reads YYEEEE. The CDR3 sequence is 13 residues long.

The chain couples TRBV9 to TRBJ1-2; 8 bases agree with TRBD1. V trimming: 0 bases; J trimming: 4 bases; junction bases outside the gene matches: 5. The CDR3 contains 15 residues. The germline V gene encodes CDR1 SGDLS and CDR2 YYNGEE. The CDR3, as DNA: TGTGCCAGCAGCGTAGATCCAGGGGGCAGCTATGGCTACACCTTC. Translation gives CASSVDPGGSYGYTF.

The chain employs TRBV6-5 and TRBJ2-1; TRBD2 agrees at 10 bases. Germline CDR1 is MNHEY and CDR2 is SVGAGI. J lost 10 bases, V lost 5 bases, and 5 bases had no gene match. The CDR3 length is 13 residues. This CDR3 reads CASSPGLAAEQFF. The CDR3 nucleotides are TGTGCCAGCAGTCCCGGACTAGCGGCCGAGCAGTTCTTC.

This sequence joins TRBV4-1 and TRBJ1-2; D is unclear. CDR3 length equals 15 residues. Deletions cut 0 bases from V and 5 bases from J, with 13 bases between. Germline CDR1 MGHRA, CDR2 YSYEKL. CDR3 region: CASSQDEGNGYGYTF. The CDR3 DNA reads TGCGCCAGCAGCCAAGATGAGGGTAACGGGTATGGCTACACCTTC.